The 15 T cell receptor beta chains below all came from one sample that was sequenced in a study of T cell responses to AZD1222 COVID-19 vaccine. Using immunoSEQ multiplex PCR, the repertoire was profiled, and TCRdb retains in-frame clones only, with some absent. The sample yields approximately 89,000 clones, 75% to 95% seen once. The source material was peripheral blood, sampled 28 days after the second AZD1222 dose. Receptors were obtained from an adult who received the AZD1222 COVID-19 vaccine.

The rearrangement links TRBV12-5 to TRBJ1-3; D unclear. This CDR3 is built from 15 residues. Germline CDR1 is LGHNT and CDR2 is FRNRAP. Deletions cut 1 base from V and 0 bases from J, with 7 bases between. The CDR3 nucleotides are TGTGCTAGTGGTTTGGGTCTTTCCTCTGGAAACACCATATATTTT. Amino acid sequence: CASGLGLSSGNTIYF. Drawing the rest from reference TRBV12-5 and TRBJ1-3, the complete variable domain is DARVTQTPRHKVTEMGQEVTMRCQPILGHNTVFWYRQTMMQGLELLAYFRNRAPLDDSGMPKDRFSAEMPDATLATLKIQPSEPRDSAVYFCASGLGLSSGNTIYFGEGSWLTVV.

On this clone itself: Its ends do not fully match the called genes, so a read error is possible. The chain carries TRBV7-7 and TRBJ2-7; 9 positions agree with TRBD2. Germline lookup yields CDR1 SSHAT and CDR2 FNYEAQ (reference sequence). This CDR3 is 18 amino acids long. CDR3 sequence (DNA): TGTGCTAGCAGCTTAGGTAGTAGGTCTAGCGGGGAAGATTACGAGCAGTACTTC. It yields the protein CASSLGSRSSGEDYEQYF. Full variable domain (rest looked up from reference TRBV7-7 and TRBJ2-7): GAGVSQSPRYKVTKRGQDVTLRCDPISSHATLYWYQQALGQGPEFLTYFNYEAQPDKSGLPSDRFSAERPEGSISTLTIQRTEQRDSAMYRCASSLGSRSSGEDYEQYFGPGTRLTVT.

The gene calls are TRBV5-1 and TRBJ1-5, with 7 nucleotides matching TRBD1. With 5 bases clipped from V and 2 bases from J, the junction kept 4 bases outside the gene matches. The CDR3 runs to 14 residues. Germline V gene lookup returns CDR1 SGHRS and CDR2 YFSETQ. The CDR3 nucleotides are TGCGCCAGCAGGGCAGGGGGTGGCAATCAGCCCCAGCATTTT. It translates to CASRAGGGNQPQHF.

The chain is built from TRBV7-3 and TRBJ2-7, with D possibly being TRBD1 (6 bases). This CDR3 region has 11 residues. Germline V gene data show CDR1 as SGHTA and CDR2 as FQGTGA. V gave up 5 bases and J gave up 9 bases, with 11 bases separating them. Here the CDR3 reads CASSQGQMQYF. The CDR3 bases are TGTGCCAGCAGCCAAGGACAGATGCAGTACTTC.

The sample holds one count of this clone. This sequence joins TRBV19 and TRBJ2-3; D gene ambiguous. Between the trimmed V and J ends, which lost 6 bases and 0 bases, there was a span of 10 bases. Germline V lookup: CDR1 LNHDA, CDR2 SQIVND (reference sequence). The CDR3 runs to 14 residues. The chain's CDR3 is CASSTFTSTDTQYF. CDR3 in DNA: TGTGCCAGTAGCACGTTTACTAGCACAGATACGCAGTATTTT.

The chain couples TRBV5-1 to TRBJ2-1; D call uncertain. V dropped 4 bases and J dropped 3 bases, with 11 bases sitting between them. CDR1 and CDR2 (germline): SGHRS, YFSETQ. The CDR3 is 14 residues long. In DNA form, the CDR3 reads TGCGCCAGCAGCCCCACGGCGGACTACAATGAGCAGTTCTTC. It codes for CASSPTADYNEQFF.

The chain is built from TRBV3-1 (or the pseudogene TRBV3-2) and TRBJ2-1; D remains ambiguous. V lost 1 base and J lost 4, with 8 bases in between. The V gene's germline CDR1 is LGHDT and CDR2 YNNKEL (reference sequence). CDR3 length: 14 residues. The CDR3 DNA follows: TGTGCCAGCAGCCAAGCTCAGGTTTACAATGAGCAGTTCTTC. Amino acid sequence: CASSQAQVYNEQFF.

This clone was recorded a few times. The V gene is TRBV6-5, the J gene TRBJ1-6; unclear D gene. Trimming took 0 bases from V and 5 from J, leaving 8 bases between them. The CDR3 runs to 15 residues. CDR1 and CDR2 from the germline V gene are MNHEY and SVGAGI. The CDR3 here is CASSYSPQNNSPLHF. The CDR3 region has the DNA TGTGCCAGCAGTTACTCGCCACAGAATAATTCACCCCTCCACTTT.

V is TRBV2 and J is TRBJ1-5; no firm D call. The CDR3 loop spans 13 amino acids. CDR1 and CDR2 (germline): SNHLY, FYNNEI. Trimming stripped 7 bases from V and 2 bases from J, with 9 bases between. The CDR3 loop reads CASNQVGNQPQHF. As DNA, the CDR3 is TGTGCCAGCAATCAAGTCGGCAATCAGCCCCAGCATTTT.

This chain uses TRBV30 with TRBJ2-7, with 10 bases that match TRBD2. The CDR3 extends over 15 amino acids. J lost 0 bases, V lost 2 bases, and 4 bases had no gene match. Germline V CDR1 and CDR2: GTSNPN, SVGIG (reference sequence). Written as DNA, the CDR3 is TGTGCCTGGAGTCACCCTAGCGGGGGCTCCTACGAGCAGTACTTC. Protein product: CAWSHPSGGSYEQYF. Together with reference TRBV30 and TRBJ2-7, the CDR3 gives the full variable domain: SQTIHQWPATLVQPVGSPLSLECTVEGTSNPNLYWYRQAAGRGLQLLFYSVGIGQISSEVPQNLSASRPQDRQFILSSKKLLLSDSGFYLCAWSHPSGGSYEQYFGPGTRLTVT.

The chain recombines TRBV9 with TRBJ2-1; 10 bases agree with TRBD2. The germline V gene has CDR1 SGDLS and CDR2 YYNGEE. Trimming at V came to 3 bases and at J to 10 bases, leaving 4 bases not matched to a gene. CDR3 length equals 13 residues. The CDR3 is CASSERTSGEQFF. The CDR3, as DNA: TGTGCCAGCAGCGAAAGGACTAGCGGAGAGCAGTTCTTC. The full variable domain, completed using reference TRBV9 and TRBJ2-1, is DSGVTQTPKHLITATGQRVTLRCSPRSGDLSVYWYQQSLDQGLQFLIQYYNGEERAKGNILERFSAQQFPDLHSELNLSSLELGDSALYFCASSERTSGEQFFGPGTRLTVL.

The chain joins TRBV25-1 to TRBJ1-1, with D possibly matching TRBD1 (6 bases). Germline-derived CDR1 and CDR2 are MGHDK and SYGVNS. The CDR3 totals 17 residues. V lost 3 bases to trimming and J lost 0 bases, with 17 bases between them. CDR3 in amino acids: CASSESGGDTLNTEAFF. CDR3 bases: TGTGCCAGCAGTGAGTCCGGAGGGGACACTTTGAACACTGAAGCTTTCTTT.

CDR3 DNA: TGTGCCAGCAGCTTGGGGGGGAGGAGACGGACCGGGGAGCTGTTTTTT. Protein product: CASSLGGRRRTGELFF. The V gene is TRBV5-4, the J gene TRBJ2-2; the D gene is possibly TRBD2 (6 bases). Germline-derived CDR1 and CDR2 are SGHNT and YYREEE (reference sequence). V shed 0 bases and J shed 5 bases, with 14 bases lying between them. The CDR3 is 16 amino acids.

The chain joins TRBV3-1 (or the pseudogene TRBV3-2) to TRBJ1-5; TRBD1 aligns across 7 bases. V was pared by 3 bases and J by 6 bases, with 5 bases of the junction left unmatched. Germline CDR1 is LGHDT and CDR2 is YNNKEL (reference sequence). There are 14 residues in the CDR3. The CDR3 protein is CASSHLQGTQPQHF. The CDR3 nucleotides read TGTGCCAGCAGCCACCTACAGGGGACTCAGCCCCAGCATTTT.

The chain has TRBV3-1 (or the pseudogene TRBV3-2) and TRBJ1-2, with D possibly being TRBD1 (6 bases). Germline CDR1 and CDR2: LGHDT and YNNKEL (reference sequence). The V end was cut by 2 bases, the J end by 7 bases, with 17 bases between. CDR3 size: 15 residues. CDR3 protein: CASSQRIDRNGGYTF. The CDR3 nucleotides read TGTGCCAGCAGCCAAAGAATCGACAGGAATGGTGGCTACACCTTC.